The present TCR beta chain was sequenced within a study of T cell responses to AZD1222 COVID-19 vaccine. General study results and limits: Following two doses of AZD1222, Spike-specific TCR breadth and depth rose. The number of AZD1222 recipients seropositive at baseline was only 5 to 7.

About this clone itself: What it recognizes is unknown.

From germline, CDR1 is MGHRA and CDR2 YSYEKL. This CDR3 region has 15 residues. The V segment lost 2 bases and the J segment 7 bases; nucleotides outside the gene matches: 6. Produced via immunoSEQ multiplex PCR; TCRdb's table is partial and in-frame only. Of fewer than 150,000 clones listed, approximately 85% are singletons. This TCR derives from an adult in good health. The chain couples TRBV4-1 to TRBJ2-1, with TRBD1 matching 9 bases. Source: peripheral blood, taken on day 0 of AZD1222 vaccination. CDR3 nucleotides: TGCGCCAGCAGCCAAAGGGGACAGGGACTGAATGAGCAGTTCTTC. Its translation is CASSQRGQGLNEQFF.